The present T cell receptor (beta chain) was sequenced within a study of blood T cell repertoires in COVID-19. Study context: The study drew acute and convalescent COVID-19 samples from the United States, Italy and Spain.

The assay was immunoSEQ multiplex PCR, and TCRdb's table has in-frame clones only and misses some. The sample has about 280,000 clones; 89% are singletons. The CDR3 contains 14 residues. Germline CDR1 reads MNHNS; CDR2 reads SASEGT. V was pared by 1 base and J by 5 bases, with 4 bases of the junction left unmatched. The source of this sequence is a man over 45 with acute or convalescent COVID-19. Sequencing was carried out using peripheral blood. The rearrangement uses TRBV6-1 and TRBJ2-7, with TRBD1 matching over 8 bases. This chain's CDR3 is CASSEVGQEDEQYF. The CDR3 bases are TGTGCCAGCAGTGAAGTGGGACAGGAGGACGAGCAGTACTTC.